The 22 T cell receptor beta chains below come from one sample, sequenced in a study of T cells after yellow fever vaccination. TCRdb used MiXCR to reprocess the 5' RACE reads, holding one entry per CDR3 protein. The table records hundreds of thousands of distinct CDR3 sequences, over 9% of them present only once. The sample was PBMCs, taken on the day of the yellow fever booster vaccination. The source of these receptors is a man under 40 who received the YFV17D yellow fever vaccine.

V is TRBV5-1 and J is TRBJ2-1; the match to TRBD2 covers 7 bases. The V gene's germline CDR1 is SGHRS and CDR2 YFSETQ. The CDR3 length is 14 residues. The V gene end was trimmed by 0 bases and the J gene end by 6 bases; junction bases not matched to a gene: 3. The CDR3 protein is CASSLGREGNEQFF. The CDR3 coding sequence is TGCGCCAGCAGCTTGGGAAGGGAGGGCAATGAGCAGTTCTTC.

The table lists this clonotype with a few counts. The chain has TRBV12-3 or TRBV12-4 and TRBJ1-6; 7 nucleotides line up with TRBD1. With 6 bases clipped from V and 5 bases from J, the junction kept 4 bases outside the gene matches. This CDR3 comprises 14 residues. The CDR3 here is CASRPTGDNSPLHF. The CDR3 DNA is TGTGCCAGCAGACCAACAGGGGATAATTCACCCCTCCACTTT.

This clonotype has a count of ten or more. Here the CDR3 DNA reads TGCGCCAGCAGCCAAGGAACTTCGGGAGGGCCCCACAATGAGCAGTTCTTC. It yields the protein CASSQGTSGGPHNEQFF. The J gene is TRBJ2-1, the V gene TRBV4-3, with TRBD2 matching 8 bases. This CDR3 has 17 amino acids. Germline values: CDR1 LGHNA, CDR2 YSLEER. The trim removed 1 base at V and 5 bases at J, leaving 10 bases unmatched.

This clonotype was seen a handful of times. This sequence joins TRBV6-5 and TRBJ2-1, with D unclear. Germline CDR1 is MNHEY and CDR2 is SVGAGI. V lost 2 bases to trimming and J lost 9 bases, with 11 bases between them. The CDR3 extends over 13 amino acids. The CDR3 loop is CASSYREPGEQFF. The CDR3 DNA sequence: TGTGCCAGCAGTTACCGTGAGCCCGGTGAGCAGTTCTTC.

The table lists this clonotype with a few counts. This rearrangement joins TRBV5-5 to TRBJ2-2, with unresolved D. Trimming cost V 6 bases and J 7 bases, with 10 bases left between them. The CDR3 runs to 12 residues. Germline CDR1 SGHKS, CDR2 YYEKEE (reference sequence). CDR3 region: CASTRELGELFF. DNA for the CDR3: TGTGCCAGCACAAGGGAACTCGGGGAGCTGTTTTTT.

The chain links TRBV20-1 to TRBJ2-7; TRBD2 aligns across 13 bases. This CDR3 is built from 17 residues. CDR1 and CDR2 (germline): DFQATT, SNEGSKA (reference sequence). V was clipped by 6 bases and J by 7 bases; unmatched bases: 18. This chain's CDR3 is CSALTTLGLAGLGEQYF. For the CDR3, the DNA is TGCAGTGCCCTTACAACCTTGGGACTAGCGGGATTGGGTGAGCAGTACTTC.

The gene calls are TRBV3-1 and TRBJ2-7; 16 bases align to TRBD2. The CDR3 totals 16 residues. CDR1 and CDR2 from the germline V gene are LGHDT and YNNKEL (reference sequence). Trimming at V came to 0 bases and at J to 9 bases, leaving 5 bases not matched to a gene. CDR3 nucleotide sequence: TGTGCCAGCAGCCAAGACTCGGGACTAGCGGGAGGGCGGCAGTACTTC. Residues: CASSQDSGLAGGRQYF.

The chain joins TRBV6-2 or TRBV6-3 to TRBJ2-2, with D unclear. V was clipped by 6 bases and J by 0 bases, with 5 bases between them. Germline lookup yields CDR1 MNHEY and CDR2 SVGEGT. The CDR3 contains 13 residues. The CDR3 spells CASRQPNTGELFF. The CDR3 nucleotides are TGTGCCAGCAGACAACCGAACACCGGGGAGCTGTTTTTT.

There are many counts of this clonotype. This chain uses TRBV15 with TRBJ1-6, with D perhaps matching TRBD1 (5 bases). V was clipped by 1 base and J by 3 bases, with 16 bases between them. Germline loops: CDR1 LNHNV, CDR2 YYDKDF (reference sequence). The CDR3 runs to 18 residues. CDR3 sequence (DNA): TGTGCCACCAGCAGAGGACCTGTAGCCGGGGGCTATAATTCACCCCTCCACTTT. It specifies CATSRGPVAGGYNSPLHF. Together with reference TRBV15 and TRBJ1-6, the CDR3 gives the full variable domain: DAMVIQNPRYQVTQFGKPVTLSCSQTLNHNVMYWYQQKSSQAPKLLFHYYDKDFNNEADTPDNFQSRRPNTSFCFLDIRSPGLGDTAMYLCATSRGPVAGGYNSPLHFGNGTRLTVT.

The chain couples TRBV7-8 to TRBJ2-7, with 9 nucleotides matching TRBD2. Per germline, CDR1 SGHVS and CDR2 FQNEAQ. This CDR3 is 15 amino acids long. Trimming at V came to 0 bases and at J to 2 bases, leaving 2 bases not matched to a gene. CDR3 sequence reads: CASSLAASGTYEQYF. DNA of the CDR3: TGTGCCAGCAGCTTAGCGGCTAGCGGGACCTACGAGCAGTACTTC.

This chain uses TRBV20-1 with TRBJ2-7; D perhaps matches TRBD2 (6 bases). CDR1 is DFQATT and CDR2 is SNEGSKA in the germline V gene (reference sequence). This CDR3 is 15 amino acids long. Trimming stripped 6 bases from V and 1 base from J, with 19 bases between. Written as DNA, the CDR3 is TGCAGTGCAACGCCCCCGGGACTGAGGTCCTACGAGCAGTACTTC. Its protein is CSATPPGLRSYEQYF.

The genes are TRBV6-1 and TRBJ2-1; no clear D. Germline assignment: CDR1 MNHNS and CDR2 SASEGT. The CDR3 covers 13 residues. V lost 6 bases to trimming and J lost 6 bases, with 12 bases between them. The DNA of the CDR3 is TGTGCCAGCAGGGGATATGACGGCAATGAGCAGTTCTTC. It translates to CASRGYDGNEQFF.

The CDR3 here is CASSPQNNYEQYF. CDR3 sequence (DNA): TGTGCCAGTAGTCCTCAGAACAATTACGAGCAGTACTTC. This sequence joins TRBV19 and TRBJ2-7; D is unresolved. Trimming took 5 bases from V and 4 from J, leaving 12 bases between them. This CDR3 region has 13 residues. In germline, CDR1 is LNHDA, CDR2 SQIVND (reference sequence).

This clonotype appeared a few times. The chain employs TRBV18 and TRBJ2-5; TRBD2 is a possible D gene (5 bases). The V end lost 3 bases, the J end lost 3 bases, and 11 bases lay between the germline ends. This CDR3 has 14 amino acids. Looked up from germline, CDR1 is KGHSH and CDR2 is LQKENI. The CDR3 DNA sequence: TGTGCCAGCTCACCTCGGGGTACGGAAGAGACCCAGTACTTC. Protein product: CASSPRGTEETQYF.

There are a few counts of this clonotype. The V call is TRBV20-1, the J call TRBJ2-2; D is unresolved. V lost 0 bases, J lost 7 bases, and 15 bases lay in between. Germline lookup yields CDR1 DFQATT and CDR2 SNEGSKA (reference sequence). This CDR3 region has 15 residues. CDR3 nucleotide sequence: TGCAGTGCTAGAGATTTGGGCATTTCAGTCGGGGAGCTGTTTTTT. Translation: CSARDLGISVGELFF.

This clonotype was seen only a few times. V and J are TRBV20-1 and TRBJ2-7; the D is unclear. Trimming left V 3 bases short and J 6 bases short, with 12 bases between. From germline, CDR1 is DFQATT and CDR2 SNEGSKA (reference sequence). This CDR3 contains 12 residues. CDR3: CSASGRSVEQYF. The CDR3 nucleotides are TGCAGTGCTAGTGGTCGGTCGGTCGAGCAGTACTTC.

This clonotype showed up just a few times. J is TRBJ1-1 and V is TRBV20-1, with D perhaps TRBD1 (5 bases). CDR3 length: 13 residues. The V end lost 4 bases, the J end lost 7 bases, and 16 bases lay between the germline ends. CDR1 and CDR2 (germline): DFQATT, SNEGSKA (reference sequence). This CDR3 is CSAKERRDGEAFF. The CDR3 coding sequence is TGCAGTGCTAAAGAACGCCGGGACGGTGAAGCTTTCTTT.

V is TRBV7-8 and J is TRBJ2-1; 8 bases are shared with TRBD2. Looked up from germline, CDR1 is SGHVS and CDR2 is FQNEAQ. This CDR3 is 17 amino acids long. V shed 3 bases, J shed 3 bases, and the junction held 10 bases outside the gene matches. In DNA form, the CDR3 reads TGTGCCAGCAGCTTTATTGAACGGGGGGGCCTCTACAATGAGCAGTTCTTC. Encoded protein: CASSFIERGGLYNEQFF. Together with reference TRBV7-8 and TRBJ2-1, the CDR3 gives the full variable domain: GAGVSQSPRYKVAKRGQDVALRCDPISGHVSLFWYQQALGQGPEFLTYFQNEAQLDKSGLPSDRFFAERPEGSVSTLKIQRTQQEDSAVYLCASSFIERGGLYNEQFFGPGTRLTVL.

This clonotype was seen a few times. The rearrangement uses TRBV19 and TRBJ1-1; no reliable D call. CDR3 length: 13 amino acids. Per germline, CDR1 LNHDA and CDR2 SQIVND (reference sequence). V was trimmed by 3 bases and J by 2 bases, leaving 7 bases between them. The DNA of the CDR3 is TGTGCCAGTAGTATTGAGAGAAACACTGAAGCTTTCTTT. This codes for CASSIERNTEAFF.

This clonotype was counted at least ten times. The chain combines TRBV5-6 with TRBJ2-5, with D possibly being TRBD1 or TRBD2 (5 bases each). V shed 0 bases and J shed 4 bases, with 16 bases lying between them. The CDR3 covers 16 residues. Germline V CDR1 and CDR2: SGHDT, YYEEEE. The CDR3 nucleotides are TGTGCCAGCAGCTTGGGTTGGGGCGCGGGTCGAGAGACCCAGTACTTC. Translating it yields CASSLGWGAGRETQYF. Full variable domain (remainder filled in from reference TRBV5-6 and TRBJ2-5): DAGVTQSPTHLIKTRGQQVTLRCSPKSGHDTVSWYQQALGQGPQFIFQYYEEEERQRGNFPDRFSGHQFPNYSSELNVNALLLGDSALYLCASSLGWGAGRETQYFGPGTRLLVL.

The rearrangement uses TRBV7-8 and TRBJ2-6, with 7 positions matching TRBD1. Germline assignment: CDR1 SGHVS and CDR2 FQNEAQ. The CDR3 covers 15 residues. The V gene end was trimmed by 2 bases and the J gene end by 4 bases; junction bases not matched to a gene: 2. This CDR3 is CASSLQGVGANVLTF. CDR3 sequence (DNA): TGTGCCAGCAGCTTACAGGGGGTGGGGGCCAACGTCCTGACTTTC.

V usage is TRBV7-2 and J usage is TRBJ1-4; D remains unclear. Per germline, CDR1 SGHTA and CDR2 FQGNSA. The CDR3 length is 13 residues. Trimming left V 1 base short and J 8 bases short, with 8 bases between. The CDR3 nucleotides are TGTGCCAGCAGCTTAGATTTAGGGGAAAAACTGTTTTTT. Encoded protein: CASSLDLGEKLFF. Drawing the rest from reference TRBV7-2 and TRBJ1-4, the complete variable domain is GAGVSQSPSNKVTEKGKDVELRCDPISGHTALYWYRQSLGQGLEFLIYFQGNSAPDKSGLPSDRFSAERTGGSVSTLTIQRTQQEDSAVYLCASSLDLGEKLFFGSGTQLSVL.